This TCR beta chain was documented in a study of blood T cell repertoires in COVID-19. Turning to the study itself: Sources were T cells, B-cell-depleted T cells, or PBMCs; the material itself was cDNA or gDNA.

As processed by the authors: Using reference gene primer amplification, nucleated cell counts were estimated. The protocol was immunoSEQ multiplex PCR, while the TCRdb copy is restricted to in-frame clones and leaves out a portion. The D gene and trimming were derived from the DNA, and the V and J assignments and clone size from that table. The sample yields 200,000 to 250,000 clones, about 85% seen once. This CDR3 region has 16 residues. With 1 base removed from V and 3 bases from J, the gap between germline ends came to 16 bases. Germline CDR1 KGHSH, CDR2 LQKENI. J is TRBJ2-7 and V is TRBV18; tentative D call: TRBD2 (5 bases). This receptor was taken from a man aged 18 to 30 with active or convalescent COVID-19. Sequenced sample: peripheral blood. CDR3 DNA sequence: TGTGCCAGCTCACCACAAGAGCCCGGGGTTGACTACGAGCAGTACTTC. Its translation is CASSPQEPGVDYEQYF.